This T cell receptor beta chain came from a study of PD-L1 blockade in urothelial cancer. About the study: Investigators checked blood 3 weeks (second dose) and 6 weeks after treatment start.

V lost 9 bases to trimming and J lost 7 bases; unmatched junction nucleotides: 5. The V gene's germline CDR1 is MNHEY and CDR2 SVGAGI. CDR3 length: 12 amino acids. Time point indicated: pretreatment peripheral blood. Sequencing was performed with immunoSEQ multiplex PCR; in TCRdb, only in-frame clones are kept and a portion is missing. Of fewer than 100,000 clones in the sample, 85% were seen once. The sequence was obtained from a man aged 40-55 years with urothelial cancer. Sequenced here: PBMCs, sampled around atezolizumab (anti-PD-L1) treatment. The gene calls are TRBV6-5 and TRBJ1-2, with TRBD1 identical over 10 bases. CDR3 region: CASLGDRGGYTF. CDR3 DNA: TGTGCCAGTCTGGGGGACAGGGGTGGCTACACCTTC.